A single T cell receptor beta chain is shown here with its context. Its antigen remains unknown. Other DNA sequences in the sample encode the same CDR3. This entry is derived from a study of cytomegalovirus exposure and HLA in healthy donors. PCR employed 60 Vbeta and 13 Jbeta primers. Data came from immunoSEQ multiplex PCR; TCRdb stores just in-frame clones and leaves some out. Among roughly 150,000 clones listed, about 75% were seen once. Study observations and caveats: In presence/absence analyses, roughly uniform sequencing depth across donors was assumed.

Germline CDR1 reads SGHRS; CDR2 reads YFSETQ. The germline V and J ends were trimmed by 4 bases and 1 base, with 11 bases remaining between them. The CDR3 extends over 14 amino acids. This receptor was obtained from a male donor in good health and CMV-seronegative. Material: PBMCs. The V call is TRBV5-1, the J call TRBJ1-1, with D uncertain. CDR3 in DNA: TGCGCCAGCAGCCTGGGTACGGGGAACACTGAAGCTTTCTTT. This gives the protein CASSLGTGNTEAFF. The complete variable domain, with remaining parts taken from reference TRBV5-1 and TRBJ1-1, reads KAGVTQTPRYLIKTRGQQVTLSCSPISGHRSVSWYQQTPGQGLQFLFEYFSETQRNKGNFPGRFSGRQFSNSRSEMNVSTLELGDSALYLCASSLGTGNTEAFFGQGTRLTVV.